This T cell receptor (beta chain) was documented in a study of regulatory T cells in long-lasting Graves disease. V was pared by 0 bases and J by 8 bases, with 3 bases between. The CDR3 runs to 11 residues. Germline CDR1 SGHKS, CDR2 YYEKEE (reference sequence). Overall study findings and caveats: It was peripheral blood alone, not thyroid tissue, that was studied. For persistent Graves' patients, TCR diversity was lower than for newly diagnosed ones.

Stated time point: newly diagnosed GD, antithyroid drugs for less than 3 months. RNA from PBMCs was the source of the TCR library. CDR3-region Arm-PCR and iRepertoire HTBI primers produced the TCR beta libraries. MiXCR was run by TCRdb on the multiplex PCR reads, yielding one entry per CDR3 protein. The sample holds under 300,000 distinct CDR3 sequences, under 20% seen once. At least ten counts were recorded for this clonotype. What it binds is unknown. The same sample was also used in a study of T cells in Graves' hyperthyroidism and ophthalmopathy. As reported in that work: Pregnant or lactating patients were excluded, as were those with uncontrolled infection or other autoimmune disease. TCR CDR3 underwent first-round RT-PCR with the HTBI primer set.

V and J are TRBV5-5 and TRBJ2-1; no clear D gene. Sequencing was performed on peripheral blood mononuclear cells (PBMCs), taken at new diagnosis, from a patient treated with antithyroid drugs. This receptor was obtained from a woman in her thirties with Graves disease. This chain's CDR3 is CASSLADEQFF. The CDR3 nucleotides are TGTGCCAGCAGCTTGGCAGATGAGCAGTTCTTC.